There are many counts of the clone carrying this T cell receptor beta chain. The CDR3 is 18 amino acids. The V and J ends lost 8 bases and 1 base, in that order; junction bases with no gene match: 17. Lactation, pregnancy, other autoimmune disease or uncontrolled infection excluded patients. Amplification of TCR beta CDR3 regions was performed using RNA transcripts as template. Carried out on the TCR CDR3, a first-round RT-PCR used the HTBI primer set. TCRdb passed the multiplex PCR reads through MiXCR, listing each CDR3 protein once. The data show hundreds of thousands of distinct CDR3 sequences, around 15% seen once. The sample belongs to a study of T cells in Graves' hyperthyroidism and ophthalmopathy.

Sequencing input: blood. The receptor comes from a woman in her 50s with Graves' ophthalmopathy. The chain employs TRBV12-3 or TRBV12-4 and TRBJ1-1; the match to TRBD1 covers 9 bases. CDR3 protein: CASPPLFPAQGANTEAFF. CDR3 nucleotide sequence: TGTGCCAGCCCTCCCCTCTTCCCGGCACAGGGGGCGAACACTGAAGCTTTCTTT.